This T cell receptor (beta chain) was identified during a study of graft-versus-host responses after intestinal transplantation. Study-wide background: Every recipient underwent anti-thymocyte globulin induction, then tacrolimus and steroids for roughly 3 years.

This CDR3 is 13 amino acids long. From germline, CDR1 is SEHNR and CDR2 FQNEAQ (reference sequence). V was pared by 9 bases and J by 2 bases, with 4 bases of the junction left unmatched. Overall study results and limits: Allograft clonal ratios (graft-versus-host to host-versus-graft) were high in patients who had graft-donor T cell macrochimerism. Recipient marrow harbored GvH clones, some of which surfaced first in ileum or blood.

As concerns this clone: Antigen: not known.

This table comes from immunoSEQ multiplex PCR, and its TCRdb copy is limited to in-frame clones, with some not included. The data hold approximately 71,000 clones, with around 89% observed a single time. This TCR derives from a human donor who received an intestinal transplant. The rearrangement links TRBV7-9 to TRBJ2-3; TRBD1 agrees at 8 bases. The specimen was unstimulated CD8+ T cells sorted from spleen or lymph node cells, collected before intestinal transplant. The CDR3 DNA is TGTGCCAGTCGACAGGGGTACACAGATACGCAGTATTTT. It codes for CASRQGYTDTQYF.